The 27 T cell receptor beta chains below were found in one sample sequenced in a study of T cell repertoires in cytomegalovirus infection. TCRdb passed the reads through MiXCR, listing each CDR3 protein once. The sample lists about 200,000 distinct CDR3 sequences, more than 9% occurring once. Sequenced input: PBMCs. These receptors were taken from a human donor in good health (CMV status not recorded). Some clones in this sample may be carry-over from other donors' samples.

This clonotype was observed many times. The CDR3 coding sequence is TGTGCCAGCAGCTTATCTCCAGGGAACACTGAAGCTTTCTTT. The encoded protein is CASSLSPGNTEAFF. The chain joins TRBV7-3 to TRBJ1-1; D is uncertain. The CDR3 sequence is 14 residues long. Trimming stripped 2 bases from V and 1 base from J, with 8 bases between. From germline, CDR1 is SGHTA and CDR2 FQGTGA.

This clonotype has more than one count but fewer than ten. The V call is TRBV20-1, the J call TRBJ2-3; tentative D call: TRBD2 (6 bases). This CDR3 has 14 amino acids. The V gene's germline CDR1 is DFQATT and CDR2 SNEGSKA (reference sequence). With 0 bases removed from V and 5 bases from J, the gap between germline ends came to 12 bases. This CDR3 reads CSARDAEGGDTQYF. CDR3 coding DNA: TGCAGTGCTAGAGATGCGGAGGGTGGAGATACGCAGTATTTT.

This clonotype was observed a few times. The chain couples TRBV7-6 to TRBJ2-7, with 8 bases fitting TRBD1. This CDR3 has 15 amino acids. V dropped 5 bases and J dropped 2; count of bases not matched to a gene: 8. Germline V gene lookup returns CDR1 SGHVS and CDR2 FNYEAQ. The DNA of the CDR3 is TGTGCCAGCAGCCTATCGGACAGGGAGACCTACGAGCAGTACTTC. It codes for CASSLSDRETYEQYF.

This clonotype appeared a few times. The V gene is TRBV19, the J gene TRBJ2-2; no firm D call. The germline V and J ends were trimmed by 0 bases and 6 bases, with 8 bases remaining between them. The CDR3 is made up of 14 amino acids. CDR1 is LNHDA and CDR2 is SQIVND in the germline V gene (reference sequence). DNA for the CDR3: TGTGCCAGTAGTATAGAGAGCATATCCGGGGAGCTGTTTTTT. It codes for CASSIESISGELFF.

The sample holds many counts of this clonotype. The chain employs TRBV7-2 and TRBJ2-6; D remains unclear. The CDR3 contains 13 residues. CDR1 and CDR2 (germline): SGHTA, FQGNSA. The germline V and J ends were trimmed by 3 bases and 4 bases, with 4 bases remaining between them. CDR3 DNA: TGTGCCAGCAGCTTTCCCGGGGCCAACGTCCTGACTTTC. This codes for CASSFPGANVLTF.

This clonotype showed up just a few times. The genes are TRBV4-3 and TRBJ2-7; D uncertain. Germline V CDR1 and CDR2: LGHNA, YSLEER. Trimming removed 3 bases at V and 3 bases at J, with 15 bases between. The CDR3 totals 15 residues. In DNA, the CDR3 is TGCGCCAGCAGCCAGTCTGGTTCGCTAGGCTACGAGCAGTACTTC. It encodes CASSQSGSLGYEQYF.

This clonotype was recorded a few times. This rearrangement joins TRBV9 to TRBJ1-1; D gene unclear. Germline CDR1 and CDR2: SGDLS and YYNGEE. The CDR3 has 13 residues. Trimming took 1 base from V and 3 from J, leaving 7 bases between them. Here the CDR3 DNA reads TGTGCCAGCAGCGTAAGTCTGGACACTGAAGCTTTCTTT. Encoded protein: CASSVSLDTEAFF.

CDR3 amino acids: CASSLAADSPLHF. DNA for the CDR3: TGTGCCAGCAGCTTAGCGGCGGATTCACCCCTCCACTTT. This chain joins TRBV7-6 and TRBJ1-6, with D hard to call. Germline lookup yields CDR1 SGHVS and CDR2 FNYEAQ. CDR3 length: 13 residues. The ends were cut back, 0 bases at V and 8 bases at J, with 5 bases in the middle. Complete variable domain (other parts from reference TRBV7-6 and TRBJ1-6): GAGVSQSPRYKVTKRGQDVALRCDPISGHVSLYWYRQALGQGPEFLTYFNYEAQQDKSGLPNDRFSAERPEGSISTLTIQRTEQRDSAMYRCASSLAADSPLHFGNGTRLTVT.

In its sample, this clonotype was seen a few times. This chain links TRBV29-1 with TRBJ1-2; D is unclear. This CDR3 is built from 13 residues. V gave up 2 bases and J gave up 4 bases, with 11 bases separating them. The V gene's germline CDR1 is SQVTM and CDR2 ANQGSEA. The CDR3: CSVEWRFSYGYTF. DNA for the CDR3: TGCAGCGTTGAATGGCGGTTTAGCTATGGCTACACCTTC.

This chain connects TRBV25-1 to TRBJ1-2; 8 bases agree with TRBD1. CDR3 size: 15 residues. With V trimmed by 4 bases and J by 6 bases, 10 bases remained unmatched. CDR1 and CDR2 (germline): MGHDK, SYGVNS. The CDR3 DNA sequence: TGTGCCAGCAGTGGGATGGACAGGGCCGGCGATGGCTACACCTTC. It encodes CASSGMDRAGDGYTF.

Only a few counts were recorded for this clonotype. The chain carries TRBV30 and TRBJ1-1; D ambiguous. V lost 1 base to trimming and J lost 4 bases, with 10 bases between them. Germline V CDR1 and CDR2: GTSNPN, SVGIG (reference sequence). There are 13 residues in the CDR3. This CDR3 reads CAWSGHSGTEAFF. CDR3 nucleotides: TGTGCCTGGAGTGGGCATTCGGGCACTGAAGCTTTCTTT.

The chain combines TRBV29-1 with TRBJ1-3; perhaps TRBD1 as D (5 bases). V was cut by 1 base and J by 1 base, with 11 bases left in between. Germline loops: CDR1 SQVTM, CDR2 ANQGSEA. This CDR3 has 15 residues. The CDR3 protein is CSVEGMGESGNTIYF. CDR3 sequence (DNA): TGCAGCGTTGAAGGAATGGGGGAATCTGGAAACACCATATATTTT. The variable domain in full, completed from reference TRBV29-1 and TRBJ1-3, reads SAVISQKPSRDICQRGTSLTIQCQVDSQVTMMFWYRQQPGQSLTLIATANQGSEATYESGFVIDKFPISRPNLTFSTLTVSNMSPEDSSIYLCSVEGMGESGNTIYFGEGSWLTVV.

This clonotype showed up many times. The chain links TRBV20-1 to TRBJ2-3, with 7 bases aligning to TRBD2. The CDR3 is made up of 18 amino acids. Germline V lookup: CDR1 DFQATT, CDR2 SNEGSKA (reference sequence). With 2 bases clipped from V and 5 bases from J, the junction kept 19 bases outside the gene matches. CDR3: CSARPLPETGTIGDTQYF. The CDR3 DNA is TGCAGTGCTAGACCCCTCCCTGAGACCGGGACTATAGGAGATACGCAGTATTTT.

Only a few counts were recorded for this clonotype. V is TRBV14 and J is TRBJ2-5; D might be TRBD2 (5 bases). This CDR3 has 18 residues. V shed 6 bases and J shed 0 bases, with 23 bases lying between them. Germline CDR1 is SGHDN and CDR2 is FVKESK. CDR3 sequence reads: CASSTIPGGWMNQETQYF. DNA of the CDR3: TGTGCCAGCAGTACGATACCCGGCGGGTGGATGAACCAAGAGACCCAGTACTTC.

This clonotype was seen a few times. This chain connects TRBV29-1 to TRBJ2-5; 7 bases align to TRBD2. V shed 8 bases, J shed 7 bases, and the junction held 13 bases outside the gene matches. This CDR3 comprises 13 residues. CDR1 is SQVTM, CDR2 ANQGSEA, per germline. The CDR3 protein is CSSTGGFLGTQYF. CDR3 DNA: TGCAGCTCTACGGGGGGATTTCTAGGGACCCAGTACTTC.

This clonotype appeared many times. The chain employs TRBV7-9 and TRBJ1-2; D is unresolved. This CDR3 has 12 residues. Trimming took off 5 bases at V and 3 bases at J, with 7 bases between the two ends. Germline-derived CDR1 and CDR2 are SEHNR and FQNEAQ (reference sequence). This CDR3 is CASSLPDYGYTF. CDR3 sequence (DNA): TGTGCCAGCAGCCTCCCAGACTATGGCTACACCTTC.

The chain is built from TRBV5-1 and TRBJ1-1, with D maybe TRBD1 (6 bases). The CDR3 totals 12 residues. Germline V CDR1 and CDR2: SGHRS, YFSETQ. The germline V and J ends were trimmed by 2 bases and 9 bases, with 11 bases remaining between them. For the CDR3, the DNA is TGCGCCAGCAGCTTAGATGGACAGCAAGCTTTCTTT. This gives the protein CASSLDGQQAFF.

There are many counts of this clonotype. The rearrangement joins TRBV7-2 to TRBJ2-7; 9 nucleotides match TRBD2. The CDR3 runs 13 residues. V was pared by 7 bases and J by 3 bases, with 4 bases of the junction left unmatched. CDR1 and CDR2 (germline): SGHTA, FQGNSA. CDR3 nucleotide sequence: TGTGCCAGCAAACCTAGCGGGAACTACGAGCAGTACTTC. Its translation is CASKPSGNYEQYF.

There are many counts of this clonotype. The chain couples TRBV7-2 to TRBJ2-3, with D possibly being TRBD2 (5 bases). CDR1 SGHTA and CDR2 FQGNSA come from the germline V gene. Deletions cut 3 bases from V and 2 bases from J, with 15 bases between. The CDR3 contains 16 residues. CDR3 amino acids: CASSFQLGRLTDTQYF. The CDR3 DNA follows: TGTGCCAGCAGCTTCCAACTAGGGCGCCTCACAGATACGCAGTATTTT.

This clonotype showed up many times. The chain has TRBV29-1 and TRBJ2-7, with 9 bases that match TRBD2. This CDR3 region has 16 residues. The germline V gene encodes CDR1 SQVTM and CDR2 ANQGSEA. Trimming removed 2 bases from V and 5 bases from J; junction bases left unmatched: 13. CDR3 sequence (DNA): TGCAGCGTTGAATTGATTCGTAGCGGGGGATCCAACGAGCAGTACTTC. Translated, it gives CSVELIRSGGSNEQYF.

This clonotype was observed many times. The chain carries TRBV7-8 and TRBJ2-7, with unresolved D. The germline V and J ends were trimmed by 2 bases and 7 bases, with 9 bases remaining between them. The CDR3 has 12 amino acids. Germline V lookup: CDR1 SGHVS, CDR2 FQNEAQ. The CDR3 bases are TGTGCCAGCAGCTTAAGTCTCTTGGAGCAGTACTTC. It specifies CASSLSLLEQYF.

This chain uses TRBV20-1 with TRBJ1-2; D unclear. The CDR3 totals 15 residues. V gave up 0 bases and J gave up 3 bases, with 14 bases separating them. CDR1 is DFQATT and CDR2 is SNEGSKA in the germline V gene (reference sequence). The CDR3 loop reads CSARDRRGRDYGYTF. CDR3 in DNA: TGCAGTGCTAGAGATCGAAGAGGGCGAGACTATGGCTACACCTTC.

This clonotype was picked up many times. The chain couples TRBV4-3 to TRBJ2-3, with TRBD2 matching over 10 bases. This CDR3 has 18 amino acids. Germline CDR1 LGHNA, CDR2 YSLEER. V lost 0 bases to trimming and J lost 2 bases; unmatched junction nucleotides: 8. The CDR3 DNA reads as TGCGCCAGCAGCCAAGATTTAGCGGGAGGCCTTCTCACAGATACGCAGTATTTT. Its translation is CASSQDLAGGLLTDTQYF.

In this sample, this clonotype turned up many times. For the CDR3, the DNA is TGCGCCAGCAGCCCCTCTTGGGGGGGCCTATACGAGCAGTACTTC. It codes for CASSPSWGGLYEQYF. The chain joins TRBV4-3 to TRBJ2-7, with D possibly matching TRBD2 (7 bases). V was shortened by 4 bases and J by 4 bases, with 17 bases between the two germline ends. The germline V gene encodes CDR1 LGHNA and CDR2 YSLEER. The CDR3 has 15 amino acids.

The chain's CDR3 is CASSPGSRSTDTQYF. CDR3 nucleotides: TGTGCCAGCAGCCCGGGATCCCGCTCGACAGATACGCAGTATTTT. The chain employs TRBV11-2 and TRBJ2-3, with D tentatively TRBD2 (5 bases). Per germline, CDR1 SGHAT and CDR2 FQNNGV. The CDR3 sequence is 15 residues long. V was shortened by 5 bases and J by 3 bases, with 15 bases between the two germline ends. Looking up the rest from reference TRBV11-2 and TRBJ2-3 gives the full variable domain: EAGVAQSPRYKIIEKRQSVAFWCNPISGHATLYWYQQILGQGPKLLIQFQNNGVVDDSQLPKDRFSAERLKGVDSTLKIQPAKLEDSAVYLCASSPGSRSTDTQYFGPGTRLTVL.

This clonotype was detected many times. J is TRBJ2-1 and V is TRBV5-1; possible D gene TRBD2, 6 bases. CDR1 and CDR2 (germline): SGHRS, YFSETQ. The CDR3 is 19 amino acids. V was pared by 1 base and J by 7 bases, with 27 bases between. CDR3 sequence: CASSLIGSFRRELENEQFF. In DNA form, the CDR3 reads TGCGCCAGCAGCTTGATTGGGTCGTTTCGACGGGAGTTAGAGAATGAGCAGTTCTTC.

This clonotype was seen many times. The chain recombines TRBV7-8 with TRBJ2-1; D gene unclear. The V gene lost 4 bases and the J gene lost 6 bases, with 19 bases spanning the gap. Germline V gene sequence: CDR1 SGHVS, CDR2 FQNEAQ. The CDR3 totals 16 residues. This CDR3 reads CASSWIGPSTGNEQFF. For the CDR3, the DNA is TGTGCCAGCAGCTGGATAGGGCCATCAACGGGCAATGAGCAGTTCTTC.